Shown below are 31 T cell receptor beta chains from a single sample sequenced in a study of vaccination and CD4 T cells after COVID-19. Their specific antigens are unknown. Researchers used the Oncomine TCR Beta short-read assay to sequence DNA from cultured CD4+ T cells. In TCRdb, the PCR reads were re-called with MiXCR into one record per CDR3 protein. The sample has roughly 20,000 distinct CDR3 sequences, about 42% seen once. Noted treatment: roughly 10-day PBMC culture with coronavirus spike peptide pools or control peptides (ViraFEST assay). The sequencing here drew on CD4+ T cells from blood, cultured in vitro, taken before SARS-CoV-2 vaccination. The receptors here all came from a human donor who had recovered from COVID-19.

This CDR3 is CASSSVAGVPYEQYF. In DNA, the CDR3 is TGTGCCAGTAGCTCGGTAGCGGGGGTTCCCTACGAGCAGTACTTC. The gene calls are TRBV19 and TRBJ2-7; 9 nucleotides match TRBD2. After removal of 6 bases from V and 2 bases from J, the junction contained 8 bases not matched to a gene. In germline, CDR1 is LNHDA, CDR2 SQIVND (reference sequence). The CDR3 length is 15 residues.

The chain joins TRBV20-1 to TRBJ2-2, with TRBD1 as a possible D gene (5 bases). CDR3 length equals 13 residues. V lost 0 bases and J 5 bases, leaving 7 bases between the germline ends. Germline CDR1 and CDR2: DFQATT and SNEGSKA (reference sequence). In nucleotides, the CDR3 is TGCAGTGCTAGAGAAAGGGGAACCGGGGAGCTGTTTTTT. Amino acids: CSARERGTGELFF.

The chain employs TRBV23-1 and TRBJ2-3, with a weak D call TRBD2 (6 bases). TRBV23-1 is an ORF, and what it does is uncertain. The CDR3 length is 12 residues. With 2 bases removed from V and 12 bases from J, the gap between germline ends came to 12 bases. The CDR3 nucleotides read TGCGCCAGCAGTCAACGGGACTTCCACCAGTATTTT. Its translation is CASSQRDFHQYF.

The CDR3 region is CASAASGGVEQFF. CDR3 nucleotides: TGTGCCTCCGCGGCTAGCGGAGGGGTTGAGCAGTTCTTC. The chain is built from TRBV18 and TRBJ2-1, with 7 nucleotides matching TRBD2. V shed 11 bases and J 9 bases; nucleotides not matched to a gene: 13. Germline-derived CDR1 and CDR2 are KGHSH and LQKENI. The CDR3 has 13 amino acids.

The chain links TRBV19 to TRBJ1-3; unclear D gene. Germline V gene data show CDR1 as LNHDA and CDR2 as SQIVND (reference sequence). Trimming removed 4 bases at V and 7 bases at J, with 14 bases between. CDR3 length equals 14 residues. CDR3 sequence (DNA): TGTGCCAGTAGTACCGCGGCCTCGGGGAACACCATATATTTT. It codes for CASSTAASGNTIYF.

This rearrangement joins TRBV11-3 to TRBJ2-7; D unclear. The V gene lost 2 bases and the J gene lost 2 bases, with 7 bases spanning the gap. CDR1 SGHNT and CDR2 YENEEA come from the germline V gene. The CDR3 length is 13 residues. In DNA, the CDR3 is TGTGCCAGCAGCTTATTTAACCCCTACGAGCAGTACTTC. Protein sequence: CASSLFNPYEQYF.

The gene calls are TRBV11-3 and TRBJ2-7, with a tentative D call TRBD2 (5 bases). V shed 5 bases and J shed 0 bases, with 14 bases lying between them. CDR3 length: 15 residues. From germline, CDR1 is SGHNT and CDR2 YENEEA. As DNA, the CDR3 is TGTGCCAGCAGCCAGCGCCGGGGTTACTCCTACGAGCAGTACTTC. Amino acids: CASSQRRGYSYEQYF.

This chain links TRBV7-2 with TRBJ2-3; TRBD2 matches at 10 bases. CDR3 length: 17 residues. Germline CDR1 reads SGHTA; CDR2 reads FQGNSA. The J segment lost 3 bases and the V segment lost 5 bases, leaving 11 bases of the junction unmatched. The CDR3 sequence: CASSPRLASGRTDTQYF. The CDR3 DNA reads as TGTGCCAGCAGCCCACGCCTCGCTAGCGGGAGAACAGATACGCAGTATTTT. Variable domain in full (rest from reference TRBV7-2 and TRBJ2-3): GAGVSQSPSNKVTEKGKDVELRCDPISGHTALYWYRQSLGQGLEFLIYFQGNSAPDKSGLPSDRFSAERTGGSVSTLTIQRTQQEDSAVYLCASSPRLASGRTDTQYFGPGTRLTVL.

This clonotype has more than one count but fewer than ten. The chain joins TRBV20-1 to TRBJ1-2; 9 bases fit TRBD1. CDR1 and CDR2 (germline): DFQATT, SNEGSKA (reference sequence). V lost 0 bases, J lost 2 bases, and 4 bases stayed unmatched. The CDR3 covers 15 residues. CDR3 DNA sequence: TGCAGTGCTAGAGATCCTGGGACAGGGAACTATGGCTACACCTTC. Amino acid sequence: CSARDPGTGNYGYTF.

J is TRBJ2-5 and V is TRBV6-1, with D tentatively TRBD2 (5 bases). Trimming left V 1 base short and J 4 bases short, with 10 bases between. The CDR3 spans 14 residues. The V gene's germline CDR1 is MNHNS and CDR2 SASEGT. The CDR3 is CASSEGVGVETQYF. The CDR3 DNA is TGTGCCAGCAGTGAAGGCGTCGGGGTAGAGACCCAGTACTTC.

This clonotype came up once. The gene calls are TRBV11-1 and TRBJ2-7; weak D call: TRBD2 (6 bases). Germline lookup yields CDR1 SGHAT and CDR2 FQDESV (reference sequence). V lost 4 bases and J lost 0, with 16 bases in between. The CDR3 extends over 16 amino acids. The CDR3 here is CASSSRVGGLSYEQYF. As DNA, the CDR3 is TGTGCCAGCAGCTCTCGGGTTGGGGGACTCTCCTACGAGCAGTACTTC.

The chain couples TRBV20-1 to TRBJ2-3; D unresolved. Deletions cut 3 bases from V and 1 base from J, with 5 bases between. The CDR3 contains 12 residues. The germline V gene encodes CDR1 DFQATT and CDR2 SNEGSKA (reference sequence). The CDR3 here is CSARWGTDTQYF. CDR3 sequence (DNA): TGCAGTGCTAGGTGGGGCACAGATACGCAGTATTTT.

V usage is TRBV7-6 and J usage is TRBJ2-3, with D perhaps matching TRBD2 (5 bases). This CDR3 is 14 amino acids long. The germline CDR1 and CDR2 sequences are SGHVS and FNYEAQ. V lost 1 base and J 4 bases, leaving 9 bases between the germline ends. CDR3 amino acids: CASSLETKADTQYF. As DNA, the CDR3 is TGTGCCAGCAGCTTAGAGACTAAGGCAGATACGCAGTATTTT.

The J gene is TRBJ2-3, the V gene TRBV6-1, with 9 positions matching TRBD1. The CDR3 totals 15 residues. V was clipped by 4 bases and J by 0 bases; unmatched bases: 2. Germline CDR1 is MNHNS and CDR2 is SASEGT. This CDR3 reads CASSGGQGSTDTQYF. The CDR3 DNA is TGTGCCAGCAGTGGGGGACAGGGAAGCACAGATACGCAGTATTTT.

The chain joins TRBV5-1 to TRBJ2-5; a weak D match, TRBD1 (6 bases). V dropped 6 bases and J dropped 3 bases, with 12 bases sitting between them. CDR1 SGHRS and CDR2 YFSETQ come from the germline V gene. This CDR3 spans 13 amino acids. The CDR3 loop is CASTRTAKETQYF. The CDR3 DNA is TGCGCCAGCACCCGGACAGCTAAAGAGACCCAGTACTTC.

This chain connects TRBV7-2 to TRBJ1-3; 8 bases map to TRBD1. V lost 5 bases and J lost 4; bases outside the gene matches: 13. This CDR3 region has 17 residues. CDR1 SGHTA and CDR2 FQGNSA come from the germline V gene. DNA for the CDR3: TGTGCCAGCAGCGGGACAGGTCCTCACTTGGGAGGAAACACCATATATTTT. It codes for CASSGTGPHLGGNTIYF. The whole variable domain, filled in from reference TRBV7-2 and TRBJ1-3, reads GAGVSQSPSNKVTEKGKDVELRCDPISGHTALYWYRQSLGQGLEFLIYFQGNSAPDKSGLPSDRFSAERTGGSVSTLTIQRTQQEDSAVYLCASSGTGPHLGGNTIYFGEGSWLTVV.

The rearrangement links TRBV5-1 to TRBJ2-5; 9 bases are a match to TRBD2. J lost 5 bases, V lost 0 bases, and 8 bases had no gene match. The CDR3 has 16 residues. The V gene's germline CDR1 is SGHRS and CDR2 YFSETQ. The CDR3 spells CASSLAPAGGSETQYF. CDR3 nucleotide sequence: TGCGCCAGCAGCTTGGCCCCAGCGGGGGGATCGGAGACCCAGTACTTC.

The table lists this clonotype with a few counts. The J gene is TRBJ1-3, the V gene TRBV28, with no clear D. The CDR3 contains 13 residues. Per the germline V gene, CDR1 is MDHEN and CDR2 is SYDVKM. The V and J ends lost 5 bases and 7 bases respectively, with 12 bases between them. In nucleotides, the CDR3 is TGTGCCAGCAGTCCCCCCTCCCGGAACACCATATATTTT. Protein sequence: CASSPPSRNTIYF.

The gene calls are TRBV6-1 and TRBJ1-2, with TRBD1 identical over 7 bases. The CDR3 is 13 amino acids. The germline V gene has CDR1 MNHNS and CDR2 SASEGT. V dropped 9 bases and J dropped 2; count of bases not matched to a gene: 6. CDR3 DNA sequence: TGTGCCAGTACCACAGGGGCCAACTATGGCTACACCTTC. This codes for CASTTGANYGYTF.

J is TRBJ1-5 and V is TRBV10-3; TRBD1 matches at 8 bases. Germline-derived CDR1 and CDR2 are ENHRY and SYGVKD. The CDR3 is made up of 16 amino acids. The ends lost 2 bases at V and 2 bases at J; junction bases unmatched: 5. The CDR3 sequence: CAISETQGGGNQPQHF. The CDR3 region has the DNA TGTGCCATCAGTGAGACACAGGGGGGGGGCAATCAGCCCCAGCATTTT.

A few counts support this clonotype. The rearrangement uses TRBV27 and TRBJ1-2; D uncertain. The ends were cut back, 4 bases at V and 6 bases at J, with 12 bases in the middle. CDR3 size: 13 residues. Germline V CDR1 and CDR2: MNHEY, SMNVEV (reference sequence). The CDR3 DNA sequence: TGTGCCAGCAGTTCAAACAGCCTACATGGCTACACCTTC. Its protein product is CASSSNSLHGYTF.

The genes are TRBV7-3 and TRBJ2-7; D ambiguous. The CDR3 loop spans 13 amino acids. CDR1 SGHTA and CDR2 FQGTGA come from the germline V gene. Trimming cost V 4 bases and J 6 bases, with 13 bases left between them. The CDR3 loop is CASSSPPSSEQYF. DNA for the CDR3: TGTGCCAGCAGCTCACCGCCGAGTTCCGAGCAGTACTTC.

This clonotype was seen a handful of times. This CDR3 is CASSDRGGTYEQYF. The DNA of the CDR3 is TGTGCCAGCAGTGACAGGGGAGGAACCTACGAGCAGTACTTC. This chain uses TRBV6-2 or TRBV6-3 with TRBJ2-7, with TRBD1 matching over 8 bases. V shed 5 bases, J shed 2 bases, and the junction held 5 bases outside the gene matches. The CDR3 runs to 14 residues. Per the germline V gene, CDR1 is MNHEY and CDR2 is SVGEGT.

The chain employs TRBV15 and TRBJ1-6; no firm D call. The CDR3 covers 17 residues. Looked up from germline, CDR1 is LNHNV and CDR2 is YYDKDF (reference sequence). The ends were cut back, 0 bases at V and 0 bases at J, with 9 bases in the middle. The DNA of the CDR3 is TGTGCCACCAGCAGAGAGTTGGGGAGCTCCTATAATTCACCCCTCCACTTT. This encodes CATSRELGSSYNSPLHF.

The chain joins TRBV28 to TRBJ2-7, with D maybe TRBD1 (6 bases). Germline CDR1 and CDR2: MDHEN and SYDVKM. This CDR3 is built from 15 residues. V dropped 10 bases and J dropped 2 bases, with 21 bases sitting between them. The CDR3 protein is CAISPGQLLTYEQYF. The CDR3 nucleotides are TGTGCCATTTCACCAGGACAGCTTCTTACCTACGAGCAGTACTTC.

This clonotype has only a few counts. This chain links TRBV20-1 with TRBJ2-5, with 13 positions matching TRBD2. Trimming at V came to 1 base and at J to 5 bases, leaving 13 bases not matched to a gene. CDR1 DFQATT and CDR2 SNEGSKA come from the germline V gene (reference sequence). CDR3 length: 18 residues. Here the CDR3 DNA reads TGCAGTGCTAGAGCTCCGCTCACTAGCGGGAGGGCCGGGGAGACCCAGTACTTC. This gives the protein CSARAPLTSGRAGETQYF.

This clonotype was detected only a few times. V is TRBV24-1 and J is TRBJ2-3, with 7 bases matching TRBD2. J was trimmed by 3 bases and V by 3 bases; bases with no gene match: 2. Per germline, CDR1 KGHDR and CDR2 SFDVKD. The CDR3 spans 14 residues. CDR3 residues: CATSDNGGTDTQYF. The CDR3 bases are TGTGCCACCAGTGATAACGGGGGGACAGATACGCAGTATTTT.

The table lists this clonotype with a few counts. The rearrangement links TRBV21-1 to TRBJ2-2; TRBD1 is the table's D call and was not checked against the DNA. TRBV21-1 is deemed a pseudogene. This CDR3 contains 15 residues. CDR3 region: CASSKAVGTSGELFF. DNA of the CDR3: TGTGCCAGCAGCAAAGCAGTCGGGACAAGCGGGGAGCTGTTTTTT.

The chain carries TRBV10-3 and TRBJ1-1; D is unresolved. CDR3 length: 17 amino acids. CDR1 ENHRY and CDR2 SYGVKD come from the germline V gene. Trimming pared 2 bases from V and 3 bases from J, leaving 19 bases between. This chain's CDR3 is CAISEGFLVRTDTEAFF. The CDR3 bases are TGTGCCATCAGTGAGGGGTTCTTAGTAAGGACCGACACTGAAGCTTTCTTT.

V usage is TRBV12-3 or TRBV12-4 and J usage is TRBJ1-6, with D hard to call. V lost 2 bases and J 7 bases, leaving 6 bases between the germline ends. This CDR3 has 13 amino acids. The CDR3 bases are TGTGCCAGCAGTTTACCCGGGAATTCACCCCTCCACTTT. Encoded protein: CASSLPGNSPLHF.

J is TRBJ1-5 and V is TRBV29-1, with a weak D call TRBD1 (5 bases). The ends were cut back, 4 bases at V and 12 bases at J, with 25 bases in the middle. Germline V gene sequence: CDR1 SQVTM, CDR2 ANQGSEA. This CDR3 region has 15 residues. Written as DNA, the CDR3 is TGCAGCGTTGTATTGGGCCAATCCGGGACGTTCGTCCAGCATTTT. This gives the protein CSVVLGQSGTFVQHF.